Presented here are 21 T cell receptor beta chains from one specimen sequenced in a study of T cell responses to AZD1222 COVID-19 vaccine listed by TCRdb under 2021. Library creation used the immunoSEQ multiplex PCR assay. TCRdb limited this immuneACCESS table to in-frame rearrangements with V and J called. A share of clones is missing; checked studies link under half to unresolved V genes, and the rest is unexplained. A total of about 130,000 clones appear in this sample, around 84% of them only once. The top ten clonotypes cover roughly 12% of the sample. Per the publication, the time point label means: baseline before first vaccination. Specimen: peripheral blood, collected on day 0 of AZD1222 vaccination. These receptors were obtained from an adult in good health.

The chain combines TRBV16 with TRBJ1-4; D possibly corresponds to TRBD1 (6 bases). V was cut by 2 bases and J by 5 bases, with 12 bases left in between. CDR1 and CDR2 (germline): KGHSY, FQNENV. The CDR3 extends over 15 amino acids. This chain's CDR3 is CASSQQRGGNEKLFF. The CDR3 DNA is TGTGCCAGCAGCCAACAGAGGGGGGGGAATGAAAAACTGTTTTTT.

The rearrangement joins TRBV3-1 (or the pseudogene TRBV3-2) to TRBJ2-1; D gene uncertain. Between the trimmed V and J ends, which lost 4 bases and 9 bases, there was a span of 13 bases. The V gene's germline CDR1 is LGHDT and CDR2 YNNKEL (reference sequence). CDR3 length: 13 residues. The CDR3 sequence is CASSPRGIAEQFF. The CDR3 DNA reads TGTGCCAGCAGCCCCCGTGGGATTGCTGAGCAGTTCTTC.

This CDR3 is CASRATGGGEAFF. The CDR3 nucleotides are TGTGCCAGCAGAGCGACAGGGGGCGGAGAAGCTTTCTTT. This chain joins TRBV27 and TRBJ1-1; 10 nucleotides agree with TRBD1. CDR1 and CDR2 from the germline V gene are MNHEY and SMNVEV (reference sequence). CDR3 length: 13 amino acids. Trimming at V came to 6 bases and at J to 8 bases, leaving 6 bases not matched to a gene.

The CDR3 nucleotides are TGTGCCAGCTCACCGAGGCGTAGGGAGGGCGAAAAACTGTTTTTT. Encoded protein: CASSPRRREGEKLFF. The J gene is TRBJ1-4, the V gene TRBV18; D gene ambiguous. The CDR3 is 15 residues long. Trimming took off 3 bases at V and 8 bases at J, with 16 bases between the two ends. Germline V gene lookup returns CDR1 KGHSH and CDR2 LQKENI.

This sequence joins TRBV5-1 and TRBJ1-3; TRBD1 might be the D (5 bases). Trimming shortened V by 0 bases and J by 0 bases, and 10 bases separated the two germline ends. This CDR3 contains 16 residues. Per germline, CDR1 SGHRS and CDR2 YFSETQ. The CDR3 bases are TGCGCCAGCAGCTTGGGCCTGGACACCTCTGGAAACACCATATATTTT. It codes for CASSLGLDTSGNTIYF.

This chain joins TRBV29-1 and TRBJ2-2, with 7 bases identical to TRBD1. CDR3 length: 13 amino acids. V dropped 8 bases and J dropped 3; count of bases not matched to a gene: 6. Per the germline V gene, CDR1 is SQVTM and CDR2 is ANQGSEA. The CDR3 nucleotides are TGCAGCTGGGACAGCTCTTACACCGGGGAGCTGTTTTTT. It codes for CSWDSSYTGELFF.

The chain has TRBV7-8 and TRBJ1-2; TRBD1 might be the D (5 bases). Looked up from germline, CDR1 is SGHVS and CDR2 is FQNEAQ. The CDR3 length is 14 residues. V was shortened by 1 base and J by 5 bases, with 11 bases between the two germline ends. The CDR3 protein is CASSLDAGSYGYTF. CDR3 in DNA: TGTGCCAGCAGCTTAGACGCAGGGAGTTATGGCTACACCTTC.

The V call is TRBV28, the J call TRBJ1-1; weak D call: TRBD1 (5 bases). Germline CDR1 and CDR2: MDHEN and SYDVKM. The length of the CDR3 is 12 residues. V lost 6 bases to trimming and J lost 4 bases, with 9 bases between them. In DNA, the CDR3 is TGTGCCAGCAGGGGGCTTCTCACTGAAGCTTTCTTT. It is translated as CASRGLLTEAFF.

V gene TRBV19 combines with J gene TRBJ2-7; 9 bases align to TRBD2. After removal of 7 bases from V and 3 bases from J, the junction contained 16 bases not matched to a gene. In germline, CDR1 is LNHDA, CDR2 SQIVND (reference sequence). CDR3 length: 17 residues. CDR3 amino acids: CASTGVAGVTGVYEQYF. The CDR3 DNA sequence: TGTGCCAGTACTGGGGTAGCGGGAGTAACAGGGGTCTACGAGCAGTACTTC.

The J gene is TRBJ1-1, the V gene TRBV20-1; D is possibly TRBD1 (6 bases). The CDR3 covers 11 residues. V lost 6 bases and J 6 bases, leaving 11 bases between the germline ends. In germline, CDR1 is DFQATT, CDR2 SNEGSKA (reference sequence). Here the CDR3 DNA reads TGCAGTGCAGACCGACAGGCTGAAGCTTTCTTT. Translation: CSADRQAEAFF.

This sequence joins TRBV7-2 and TRBJ1-5; D gene uncertain. V was pared by 2 bases and J by 0 bases, with 8 bases between. Germline V lookup: CDR1 SGHTA, CDR2 FQGNSA. The CDR3 is made up of 15 amino acids. The chain's CDR3 is CASSLSISSNQPQHF. CDR3 nucleotides: TGTGCCAGCAGCTTAAGTATCAGTAGCAATCAGCCCCAGCATTTT.

Concerning this clone itself: No DNA is shown, since the ends of the CDR3 on it are uncertain; the CDR3 is the one TCRdb lists. The chain carries TRBV21-1 and TRBJ1-5. TRBV21-1 is a documented pseudogene. The CDR3 comprises 15 residues, both ends counted. The CDR3 region is CASSQVGEGNQPQHF.

The V gene is TRBV30, the J gene TRBJ2-3; 7 positions agree with TRBD2. Germline V lookup: CDR1 GTSNPN, CDR2 SVGIG (reference sequence). This CDR3 is built from 13 residues. The ends lost 0 bases at V and 4 bases at J; junction bases unmatched: 1. The chain's CDR3 is CAWSVREADTQYF. CDR3 coding DNA: TGTGCCTGGAGTGTACGGGAGGCAGATACGCAGTATTTT.

The chain combines TRBV11-2 with TRBJ1-6; D is possibly TRBD1 (5 bases). V was cut by 2 bases and J by 10 bases, with 15 bases left in between. CDR1 and CDR2 from the germline V gene are SGHAT and FQNNGV. This CDR3 spans 15 amino acids. Written as DNA, the CDR3 is TGTGCCAGCAGCTTATATGGCGGGGCCGGATCACCCCTCCACTTT. The encoded protein is CASSLYGGAGSPLHF.

The V and J genes are TRBV9 and TRBJ1-1; unclear D gene. V dropped 4 bases and J dropped 5 bases, with 12 bases sitting between them. The CDR3 has 13 amino acids. The germline CDR1 and CDR2 sequences are SGDLS and YYNGEE. CDR3 coding DNA: TGTGCCAGCAGCAGGGCATTGGGAACTGAAGCTTTCTTT. Amino acid sequence: CASSRALGTEAFF.

The chain recombines TRBV24-1 with TRBJ2-5, with TRBD1 matching 9 bases. V was clipped by 5 bases and J by 2 bases; unmatched bases: 5. The CDR3 is made up of 15 amino acids. The germline CDR1 and CDR2 sequences are KGHDR and SFDVKD. The CDR3 DNA sequence: TGTGCCACCAGTGGTACAGGGGGCCAACAAGAGACCCAGTACTTC. Translated: CATSGTGGQQETQYF.

V is TRBV11-3 and J is TRBJ1-2; D is unresolved. Looked up from germline, CDR1 is SGHNT and CDR2 is YENEEA. The CDR3 extends over 20 amino acids. The V and J ends lost 4 bases and 4 bases respectively, with 31 bases between them. CDR3 nucleotide sequence: TGTGCCAGCAGCTCCCGCCCCCCTGGAGCTCAATGGCCGGTGGGCTATGGCTACACCTTC. Protein: CASSSRPPGAQWPVGYGYTF. Together with reference TRBV11-3 and TRBJ1-2, the CDR3 gives the full variable domain: EAGVVQSPRYKIIEKKQPVAFWCNPISGHNTLYWYLQNLGQGPELLIRYENEEAVDDSQLPKDRFSAERLKGVDSTLKIQPAELGDSAVYLCASSSRPPGAQWPVGYGYTFGSGTRLTVV.

This chain joins TRBV4-1 and TRBJ2-3, with 10 bases that match TRBD2. Germline V gene sequence: CDR1 MGHRA, CDR2 YSYEKL. The CDR3 extends over 14 amino acids. Trimming cost V 2 bases and J 5 bases; bases outside gene matches: 1. CDR3 in DNA: TGCGCCAGCAGCCAAAGCGGGAGGGAAGATACGCAGTATTTT. Its protein product is CASSQSGREDTQYF.

This chain links TRBV9 with TRBJ2-2; 11 bases agree with TRBD2. The germline V gene has CDR1 SGDLS and CDR2 YYNGEE. This CDR3 contains 18 residues. V shed 3 bases and J 2 bases; nucleotides not matched to a gene: 9. CDR3 loop: CASSARLAGPINTGELFF. For the CDR3, the DNA is TGTGCCAGCAGCGCAAGACTAGCGGGACCTATAAACACCGGGGAGCTGTTTTTT.

This clone was seen only a few times. The chain is built from TRBV5-1 and TRBJ1-6; weak D call: TRBD1 (5 bases). From germline, CDR1 is SGHRS and CDR2 YFSETQ. Trimming removed 3 bases at V and 9 bases at J, with 13 bases between. The CDR3 totals 14 residues. CDR3 DNA sequence: TGCGCCAGCAGCTCGACAGCTCCAGGTTCACCCCTCCACTTT. This gives the protein CASSSTAPGSPLHF.

This clone was seen once. The chain couples TRBV6-6 to TRBJ2-2, with a weak D call TRBD1 (6 bases). The CDR3 has 14 amino acids. V lost 7 bases to trimming and J lost 1 base, with 10 bases between them. CDR1 MNHNY and CDR2 SVGAGI come from the germline V gene (reference sequence). CDR3 amino acids: CASIRQENTGELFF. DNA for the CDR3: TGTGCCAGCATCCGACAGGAGAACACCGGGGAGCTGTTTTTT.